The present TCR beta chain was sequenced within a study of T cells after yellow fever vaccination. Study summary: The fractions with low cell numbers were processed using SMART-Seq v4 Ultra Low Input. Study conclusions and caveats: A limited proportion of clonotypes was detected within both the CD4 and CD8 compartments. Booster samples showed a return of most primary-vaccination clones (roughly 95% CD4, about 85% CD8).

Between the trimmed V and J ends, which lost 0 bases and 8 bases, there was a span of 7 bases. Germline loops: CDR1 SGHRS, CDR2 YFSETQ. The CDR3 length is 12 residues. The authors made TCR cDNA by 5'RACE template switching, adding a universal primer site and UMIs. MiXCR was run by TCRdb on the 5' RACE reads, yielding one entry per CDR3 protein. This table has 350,000 to 550,000 distinct CDR3 sequences, approximately 19% appearing once. A remark on this clonotype: Antigen: not known.

This receptor was taken from a man between 18 and 35 years old who received the YFV17D yellow fever vaccine. The material sequenced was PBMCs, taken before the yellow fever booster vaccination. This rearrangement joins TRBV5-1 to TRBJ2-3, with unresolved D. The chain's CDR3 is CASSLEWGTQYF. CDR3 DNA sequence: TGCGCCAGCAGCTTGGAATGGGGTACGCAGTATTTT.